This is a list of T cell receptor beta chains from one sample in a study of early T cells in non-severe SARS-CoV-2 infection. TCRdb reanalysed the 5' RACE reads using MiXCR and keeps one entry per CDR3 protein. This sample has 80,000 to 100,000 distinct CDR3 sequences, with 13% to 15% found just once. Sequenced material: whole blood. These receptor sequences come from an adult who was a healthcare worker with PCR-confirmed SARS-CoV-2 infection or an uninfected control (not recorded which). Both conserved end residues are part of each CDR3. Fields, in order: V gene, clone size, CDR3 protein. Size is stated for part of the rows, as once, few or many counts, or as a class when the clone is expanded.

>TRBV12-3/TRBV12-4|few
CASSLRSGNSPLHF
>TRBV4-1|few
CASSQPGPREKLFF
>TRBV7-6|-
CASSRTDLGEQYF
>TRBV7-2|few
CASSLDGLAGYNEQFF
>TRBV6-2/TRBV6-3|-
CASSEQGAVGNTIYF
>TRBV11-2|few
CASSLLTSGLDEQYF
>TRBV6-2/TRBV6-3|few
CASRYRGASNQPQHF
>TRBV28|many
CASSLRYEQYF
>TRBV10-3|-
CAISGSVGPGWYF
>TRBV11-2|-
CASILTLGANVLTF